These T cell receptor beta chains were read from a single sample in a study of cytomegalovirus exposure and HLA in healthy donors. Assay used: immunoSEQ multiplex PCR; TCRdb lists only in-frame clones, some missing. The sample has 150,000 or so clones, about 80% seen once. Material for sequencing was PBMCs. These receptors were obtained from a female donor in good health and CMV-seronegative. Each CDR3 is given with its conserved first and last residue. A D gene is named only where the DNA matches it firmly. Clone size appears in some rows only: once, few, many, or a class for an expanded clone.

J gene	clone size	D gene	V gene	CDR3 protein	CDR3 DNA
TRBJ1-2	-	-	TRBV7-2	CASSLEHYGYTF	TGTGCCAGCAGCTTGGAGCACTATGGCTACACCTTC
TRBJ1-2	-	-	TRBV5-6	CASSLKLLRGYTF	TGTGCCAGCAGCTTGAAGCTCCTGCGGGGCTACACCTTC
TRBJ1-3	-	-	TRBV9	CASSAKTGGGNTIYF	TGTGCCAGCAGCGCGAAGACCGGAGGGGGAAACACCATATATTTT
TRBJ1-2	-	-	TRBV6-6	CASSYSAANYGYTF	TGTGCCAGCAGTTACTCGGCAGCTAACTATGGCTACACCTTC
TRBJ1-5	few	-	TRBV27	CASSQDRMDQPQHF	TGTGCCAGCAGTCAAGACAGGATGGATCAGCCCCAGCATTTT
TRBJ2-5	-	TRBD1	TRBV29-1	CSVYRGGETQYF	TGCAGCGTATACAGGGGTGGGGAGACCCAGTACTTC
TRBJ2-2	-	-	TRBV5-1	CASSADSPGELFF	TGCGCCAGCAGCGCGGACAGCCCCGGGGAGCTGTTTTTT
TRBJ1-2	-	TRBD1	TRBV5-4	CASTYGQGIYGYTF	TGTGCCAGCACTTACGGACAGGGGATCTATGGCTACACCTTC
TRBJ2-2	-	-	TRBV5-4	CASSLLQGAGELFF	TGTGCCAGCAGCTTGTTACAGGGAGCCGGGGAGCTGTTTTTT
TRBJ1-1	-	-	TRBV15	CATSRGGTMNTEAFF	TGTGCCACCAGCAGGGGGGGTACCATGAACACTGAAGCTTTCTTT
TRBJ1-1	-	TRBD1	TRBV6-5	CASSSSRTGNTEAFF	TGTGCCAGCAGTTCCTCCCGGACAGGGAACACTGAAGCTTTCTTT
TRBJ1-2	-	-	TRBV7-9	CASSHFPILDGEGGYTF	TGTGCCAGCAGCCACTTTCCGATCCTCGACGGGGAAGGGGGCTACACCTTC
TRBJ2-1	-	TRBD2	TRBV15	CATSRTSGSYNEQFF	TGTGCCACCAGCAGGACTAGCGGCTCCTACAATGAGCAGTTCTTC
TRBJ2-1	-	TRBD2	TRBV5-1	CASSLEGRASEQFF	TGCGCCAGCAGCCTCGAAGGGAGGGCCAGTGAGCAGTTCTTC
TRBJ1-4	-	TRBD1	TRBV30	CAWRAQGASNEKLFF	TGTGCCTGGAGGGCCCAGGGGGCTTCTAATGAAAAACTGTTTTTT
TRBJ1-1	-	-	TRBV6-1	CASSEYSGIYTEAFF	TGTGCCAGCAGTGAATATTCGGGGATATACACTGAAGCTTTCTTT
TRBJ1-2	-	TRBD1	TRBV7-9	CASSLGRQGSRTNYGYTF	TGTGCCAGCAGCTTAGGACGACAGGGAAGTCGGACTAACTATGGCTACACCTTC
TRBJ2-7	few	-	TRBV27	CATGGGPVYEQYF	TGTGCCACTGGCGGAGGGCCTGTCTACGAGCAGTACTTC
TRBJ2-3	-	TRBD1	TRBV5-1	CASSRQGDTDTQYF	TGCGCCAGCAGCCGACAGGGGGACACAGATACGCAGTATTTT
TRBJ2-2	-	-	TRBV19	CASRARQGLNTGELFF	TGTGCCAGTAGGGCGAGACAGGGACTGAACACCGGGGAGCTGTTTTTT
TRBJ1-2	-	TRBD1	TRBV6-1	CASSDVGQDNGYTF	TGTGCCAGCAGTGACGTCGGACAGGACAATGGCTACACCTTC
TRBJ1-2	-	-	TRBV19	CASSIEPEFYGYTF	TGTGCCAGTAGTATAGAACCGGAGTTCTATGGCTACACCTTC
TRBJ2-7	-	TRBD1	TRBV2	CASSGGQALEQYF	TGTGCCAGCAGTGGGGGACAGGCTCTCGAGCAGTACTTC
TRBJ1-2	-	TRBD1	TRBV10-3	CAISRDRAYYGYTF	TGTGCCATCTCCCGGGACAGGGCTTACTATGGCTACACCTTC
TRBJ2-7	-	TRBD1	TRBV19	CASSWTGGPYEQYF	TGTGCCAGTAGTTGGACAGGGGGCCCCTACGAGCAGTACTTC
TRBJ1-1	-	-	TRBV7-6	CASSSGLLGTEAFF	TGTGCCAGCAGCTCGGGACTGCTGGGCACTGAAGCTTTCTTT
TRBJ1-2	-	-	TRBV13	CASSRRQTNYGYTF	TGTGCCAGCAGCCGCAGACAGACTAACTATGGCTACACCTTC
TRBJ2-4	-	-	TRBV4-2	CASSQEELLAKNIQYF	TGTGCCAGCAGCCAAGAGGAGCTGCTAGCCAAAAACATTCAGTACTTC
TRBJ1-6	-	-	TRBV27	CASSEAGTSRYNSPLHF	TGTGCCAGCAGTGAAGCCGGGACATCCAGGTATAATTCACCCCTCCACTTT
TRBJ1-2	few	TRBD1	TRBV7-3	CASSLGRGQGRYGYTF	TGTGCCAGCAGCTTAGGACGAGGACAGGGCCGGTATGGCTACACCTTC
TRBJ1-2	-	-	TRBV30	CAWSVQHPYGYTF	TGTGCCTGGAGTGTACAACACCCCTATGGCTACACCTTC
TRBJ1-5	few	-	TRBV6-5	CASSYAPGASNQPQHF	TGTGCCAGCAGTTACGCGCCAGGGGCCAGCAATCAGCCCCAGCATTTT
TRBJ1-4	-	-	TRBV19	CASSHRQEINEKLFF	TGTGCCAGTAGTCACCGACAGGAGATTAATGAAAAACTGTTTTTT
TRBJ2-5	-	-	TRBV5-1	CASSSFQETQYF	TGCGCCAGCAGCTCGTTCCAAGAGACCCAGTACTTC
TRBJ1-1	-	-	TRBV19	CASRGEQGGIGEAFF	TGTGCCAGTAGAGGAGAACAGGGAGGGATCGGTGAAGCTTTCTTT
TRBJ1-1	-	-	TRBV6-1	CASSVEGGRNTEAFF	TGTGCCAGCAGCGTCGAGGGTGGCCGGAACACTGAAGCTTTCTTT
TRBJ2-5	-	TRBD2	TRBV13	CASSPLAGGGETQYF	TGTGCCAGCAGTCCACTAGCGGGAGGCGGAGAGACCCAGTACTTC